This T cell receptor (beta chain) is from a study of T cell repertoires in cytomegalovirus infection (dated by TCRdb to the late 2010s). General notes on the study: The HLA type of each donor mattered for the analysis, because public TCR beta signatures pointed to carriage of CMV infection along with the matching HLA type.

The junction shows trimming of 5 bases on V and 1 base on J, plus 12 bases between the germline ends. Per the germline V gene (reference sequence), SEHNR is the CDR1 and FQNEAQ is the CDR2. The CDR3 sequence holds 14 residues, the cysteine and phenylalanine included. The entry retains the CDR3 DNA only, 42 bases that are in frame from base 1. The table lists this clonotype with a few counts. There is no known antigen for this receptor. This could be a read error, since a much larger clone is one nucleotide away. What the work shows at the level of the full study, not this receptor alone: In the ex vivo response, HLA-C-restricted CMV-specific TCR beta clonotypes were dominant, and in two of eight donors the single most frequent clonotype came from this HLA-C-restricted group. In both this cohort and an independent approximately 350-donor cohort, the cumulative frequency of public TCR beta family members distinguished carriers of CMV infection plus the relevant HLA type.

Sequencer: Illumina HiSeq 1500. In TCRdb, the public reads were trimmed at Q25 with fastp and aligned with MiXCR, with productive beta chains retained. Each CDR3 protein gets just one entry, which takes the most common genes and DNA from the rows behind it. The sample table contains more than 500,000 distinct CDR3 sequences; only one count was recorded for approximately 16% of them. The leading ten clones occupy 24% of the sample. The TCR sequence derives from a human donor in good health (CMV status not recorded). Some clones in this sample may be carry-over from other donors' samples. What was sequenced was CD8+ T cells from PBMCs. The chain is made from TRBV7-9 and TRBJ2-7; the D gene is not confidently resolved. The CDR3 reads as follows: CASSPPGRSYEQYF. In nucleotide form, the sequence is TGTGCCAGCAGCCCCCCCGGCAGGTCCTACGAGCAGTACTTC.